This is a list of T cell receptor beta chains from one sample in a study of blood T cell repertoires in COVID-19. Sequencing was performed with immunoSEQ multiplex PCR; in TCRdb, only in-frame clones are kept and a portion is missing. This table has about 100,000 clones, approximately 90% appearing once. Sequencing was carried out using peripheral blood. The receptors derive from a man in his fifties with acute or convalescent COVID-19. The CDR3 runs from the conserved cysteine through the conserved F or W.

V	CDR3
TRBV6-2/TRBV6-3	CASSYRGGVGGYTF
TRBV13	CASSSVVSGGAYEQYF
TRBV9	CASSPKRGTSYNEQFF
TRBV18	CASSPLGDNTGELFF
TRBV6-5	CASRKGGRTGEKLFF
TRBV24-1	CATSRGQGNQPQHF
TRBV5-1	CATKDRLNTEAFF
TRBV6-5	CASSSPGGTEAFF
TRBV19	CASSRLQGEGGNQPQHF
TRBV2	CASSEGSFGNTIYF
TRBV10-2	CASRGTGFSTIYF
TRBV12-5	CASGLTTGLGTEAFF
TRBV2	CALKAGALTEAFF
TRBV4-3	CASSADREGLPYYNEQFF
TRBV15	CATSREPRTGGNVAFF
TRBV27	CASKGGLLPQETQYF
TRBV7-9	CASSLVPGFNSPLHF
TRBV11-1	CASSLESQGGYGYTF
TRBV5-6	CASSFGRGTDGYTF
TRBV4-2	CVSSQPWTGDPYGYTF
TRBV19	CASSLGQGMNTEAFF
TRBV5-6	CASSLRWQGYTF
TRBV19	CASRMGHLNTGELFF
TRBV29-1	CSVAGQLNTEAFF
TRBV5-1	CASSLLAGGYEQYF
TRBV7-9	CASSQGAPDSPLHF
TRBV6-5	CVSGLFVGDYGYTF
TRBV5-5	CASSSLTGNEQFF
TRBV7-2	CASSPGTGVKPQHF
TRBV27	CASSLSAQGEAFF
TRBV9	CASSVDAGNQPQHF
TRBV7-2	CASTEPRGAAYEQYF
TRBV6-5	CASSYGGGQPQHF
TRBV3-1/TRBV3-2	CASSQGHREGWVGYTF
TRBV2	CASLGTGDRYGYTF
TRBV4-1	CASSPRDRENQPQHF
TRBV5-1	CASSLGTGTYEQYF
TRBV4-3	CASSQDWAGGPSETQYF
TRBV4-1	CASSPFRVSNQPQHF
TRBV5-1	CASSRTGAEAFF
TRBV7-8	CASSPGTGINYGYTF
TRBV7-9	CASSWRANTEAFF
TRBV11-3	CASRHRVAGNTIYF
TRBV18	CASSPGTGLNEKLFF
TRBV3-1/TRBV3-2	CASSQGGGLYNEQFF
TRBV7-8	CASSPTPRQETQYF
TRBV7-9	CASSLGDRDGNTIYF
TRBV5-6	CASSPGLASDTQYF